This record looks at one T cell receptor beta chain sequence and its context. Naive CD4+ T cells were purified with Tregs depleted by CD25. TCRdb called the 5' RACE reads again in MiXCR, with one record for every CDR3 protein. The repertoire consists of fewer than 65,000 distinct CDR3 sequences, with around 30% occurring once and the leading ten covering about 2.3%. From germline, CDR1 is LGHDT and CDR2 YNNKEL (reference sequence). V gave up 3 bases and J gave up 8 bases, with 10 bases separating them. The CDR3 totals 12 residues. The clonotype comes from a female donor with breast cancer. The sequenced material came from tumor-infiltrating naive CD4+ T cells sorted from the breast tumor. The subset here: naive CD4+ T cells, CD4+CD45RA+CD25-. The chain is built from TRBV3-1 and TRBJ1-1; D ambiguous. The CDR3 nucleotides read TGTGCCAGCAGCCAGGAAACGGGGGAAGCTTTCTTT. The encoded protein is CASSQETGEAFF.